The sequence of this TCR beta chain was determined in a study of Ad26.COV2.S vaccination and SARS-CoV-2 variants. Findings of the study overall: Recipients of either vaccine or placebo displayed similar breadth of non-spike TCRs.

Regarding this clone: Its antigen is unidentified.

Trimming shortened V by 3 bases and J by 8 bases, and 16 bases separated the two germline ends. The V gene's germline CDR1 is LGHNA and CDR2 YSLEER. This CDR3 contains 15 residues. Libraries were prepared by immunoSEQ multiplex PCR; TCRdb keeps only in-frame clonotypes and omits some of them. The sample contains some 350,000 clones, about 88% of which appear only once. Treatment here: 15 to 20 received Ad26.COV2.S at low or high dose, single or two shots; about 5 received placebo; per-sample allocation not given. After the first vaccine or placebo injection, samples were drawn on day 63. This sequence joins TRBV4-3 and TRBJ1-4; D may be TRBD1 (5 bases). The receptor's source is a person aged 18-60 years who received the Ad26.COV2.S COVID-19 vaccine or a placebo. This specimen was peripheral blood, taken in a trial of Ad26.COV2.S vaccine versus placebo. The CDR3 spells CASSQSLGQGEKLFF. Here the CDR3 DNA reads TGCGCCAGCAGCCAGAGCCTTGGACAAGGCGAAAAACTGTTTTTT.